This T cell receptor beta chain was retrieved from a study of Graves' ophthalmopathy and Graves' hyperthyroidism. This clonotype was seen more than once but under ten times. The authors amplified TCR beta CDR3 regions, and they did so from RNA transcripts for repertoire sequencing. Investigators did first-round RT-PCR with HTBI primers, then second-round multiplex PCR. TCRdb recomputed calls from the multiplex PCR reads with MiXCR, one row per CDR3 protein. The sample contains a few hundred thousand distinct CDR3 sequences, approximately 18% of which appear only once. The CDR3 loop spans 16 amino acids. CDR1 is SGDLS and CDR2 is YYNGEE in the germline V gene. The trim removed 3 bases at V and 2 bases at J, leaving 9 bases unmatched.

The sequence came from an adult woman with stable Graves' hyperthyroidism. This rearrangement joins TRBV9 to TRBJ2-7; TRBD1 agrees at 9 bases. The source material was peripheral blood. Here the CDR3 DNA reads TGTGCCAGCAGCGCCCGGGGACAGGGTGGACCCTACGAGCAGTACTTC. It is translated as CASSARGQGGPYEQYF.